This T cell receptor beta chain was observed in a study of identical twins. V shed 3 bases and J 5 bases; nucleotides not matched to a gene: 3. The germline CDR1 and CDR2 sequences are SEHNR and FQNEAQ (reference sequence). The CDR3 is 15 amino acids. This clonotype was seen only a few times. Unique molecular identifiers were present on cDNA, and template switching added a universal primer site. TCRdb itself ran the 5' RACE reads through MiXCR, one entry per CDR3 protein. The table shows 700,000 or so distinct CDR3 sequences, with less than 10% occurring only once. Separately, the same data were catalogued under a study of yellow fever vaccine responses in identical twins.

This sequence originates from a woman between 18 and 29 years old in good health. The rearrangement uses TRBV7-9 and TRBJ1-6; 8 bases agree with TRBD1. The sample was PBMCs. This chain's CDR3 is CASSFRQGNNSPLHF. The CDR3 DNA reads TGTGCCAGCAGCTTTAGACAGGGGAATAATTCACCCCTCCACTTT.